The 28 T cell receptor beta chains below all came from one sample that was sequenced in a study of beta chain features in type 1 diabetes (dated 2018 in TCRdb). Their specific antigens are unknown. The receptor library was made with the immunoSEQ multiplex PCR assay. The entire amount of isolated RNA was reverse transcribed using the High Capacity cDNA Reverse Transcription Kit, so the sequenced TCRB transcripts were expressed ones. TCRdb retrieved this table from immuneACCESS and kept in-frame rearrangements only. Not all clones are present; in checked studies, unresolved V genes account for under half, and no reason is known for the remainder. This sample comprises roughly 150,000 clones, roughly 60% of them detected only once. Clones ranked in the top ten supply roughly 0.092% of the sample. What the authors observed across the whole study: Type 1 diabetes patients showed a moderate but significant shortening of TCRB CDR3 length in all four CD4+ subsets.

Specimen: naive CD4+ T cells from blood. The cell subset or site label corresponds to: true naive CD4+ T cells. The receptors come from a man aged 25 to 40 with type 1 diabetes.

The chain links TRBV14 to TRBJ1-6, with D maybe TRBD1 (5 bases). Per the germline V gene, CDR1 is SGHDN and CDR2 is FVKESK. V lost 4 bases, J lost 4 bases, and 14 bases lay in between. The CDR3 extends over 16 amino acids. CDR3 amino acids: CASSLNGEGYNSPLHF. The CDR3 DNA reads as TGTGCCAGCAGCCTAAACGGTGAGGGGTATAATTCACCCCTCCACTTT.

This clone has more than one count but fewer than ten. The chain links TRBV15 to TRBJ1-1; possibly TRBD1 for D (5 bases). The germline CDR1 and CDR2 sequences are LNHNV and YYDKDF (reference sequence). The length of the CDR3 is 13 residues. V was pared by 9 bases and J by 7 bases, with 18 bases between. The CDR3 DNA is TGTGCCACTTCAGACCCTCGACAGAGTGAAGCTTTCTTT. It specifies CATSDPRQSEAFF.

In its sample, this clone was seen a few times. The V gene is TRBV7-9, the J gene TRBJ2-7; 7 bases map to TRBD1. The ends lost 7 bases at V and 0 bases at J; junction bases unmatched: 9. Germline CDR1 reads SEHNR; CDR2 reads FQNEAQ (reference sequence). The CDR3 loop spans 15 amino acids. CDR3 DNA sequence: TGTGCCAGCACCCTTAACCCAGGGGGCTCCTACGAGCAGTACTTC. Protein product: CASTLNPGGSYEQYF.

V and J are TRBV9 and TRBJ1-6; no definite D call. The length of the CDR3 is 12 residues. Trimming took off 2 bases at V and 10 bases at J, with 7 bases between the two ends. Germline CDR1 is SGDLS and CDR2 is YYNGEE. As DNA, the CDR3 is TGTGCCAGCAGCGTGTCGGGATCACCCCTCCACTTT. This sequence encodes CASSVSGSPLHF.

The table lists this clone with a few counts. The sample carries other DNA sequences with the same CDR3. The V and J genes are TRBV29-1 and TRBJ2-7; TRBD2 is a possible D gene (6 bases). V lost 4 bases to trimming and J lost 4 bases, with 8 bases between them. Germline loops: CDR1 SQVTM, CDR2 ANQGSEA. The CDR3 extends over 11 amino acids. This CDR3 is CSVVGGYEQYF. The DNA of the CDR3 is TGCAGCGTTGTCGGAGGGTACGAGCAGTACTTC.

Details on this clone: The junction does not match germline at one end; this may be a read error. The CDR3 loop is CASSLAPKYEQYF. CDR3 sequence (DNA): TGCGCCAGCAGCTTAGCGCCAAAGTACGAGCAGTACTTC. This chain uses TRBV7-2 with TRBJ2-7, with D possibly TRBD2 on 5 matching bases. The CDR3 extends over 13 amino acids. Looked up from germline, CDR1 is SGHTA and CDR2 is FQGNSA.

The V and J genes are TRBV5-1 and TRBJ2-5, with D possibly being TRBD2 (6 bases). Germline CDR1 reads SGHRS; CDR2 reads YFSETQ. V was clipped by 7 bases and J by 6 bases, with 19 bases between them. CDR3 length: 14 residues. CDR3 in DNA: TGCGCCAGCTCCCCGGGCGGGGATACGCAGACCCAGTACTTC. Its protein is CASSPGGDTQTQYF.

The J gene is TRBJ2-6, the V gene TRBV6-6, with D possibly TRBD1 on 6 matching bases. The germline V gene has CDR1 MNHNY and CDR2 SVGAGI (reference sequence). Trimming took off 6 bases at V and 4 bases at J, with 13 bases between the two ends. CDR3 size: 15 residues. CDR3 region: CASSLTGTGANVLTF. For the CDR3, the DNA is TGTGCCAGCAGCCTCACAGGGACCGGGGCCAACGTCCTGACTTTC.

The rearrangement uses TRBV27 and TRBJ2-5; the match to TRBD2 covers 12 bases. The germline gives CDR1 MNHEY, CDR2 SMNVEV (reference sequence). The CDR3 totals 14 residues. V shed 8 bases, J shed 4 bases, and the junction held 5 bases outside the gene matches. CDR3 bases: TGTGCCAGCGGGACTAGCGGGTCGGGAGAGACCCAGTACTTC. Translating gives CASGTSGSGETQYF.

A note on this clone: An end of the junction does not agree with germline; a read error may underlie this. The V call is TRBV9, the J call TRBJ2-3; D possibly uses TRBD1 or TRBD2 (5 bases each). The CDR3 contains 17 residues. Germline lookup yields CDR1 SGDLS and CDR2 YYNGEE. The CDR3 region is CASSVGARDGLLFTGNF. CDR3 nucleotide sequence: TGTGCCAGCAGCGTAGGTGCCCGGGACGGGCTCTTATTCACCGGGAATTTT.

Written as DNA, the CDR3 is TGTGCCAGCAGTTTATGGGGAGATACTGAAGCTTTCTTT. This translates into CASSLWGDTEAFF. The rearrangement links TRBV28 to TRBJ1-1; D call uncertain. V lost 0 bases and J 5 bases, leaving 7 bases between the germline ends. Germline CDR1 MDHEN, CDR2 SYDVKM. CDR3 size: 13 residues.

This chain uses TRBV29-1 with TRBJ2-3; 11 nucleotides match TRBD2. Germline V CDR1 and CDR2: SQVTM, ANQGSEA. CDR3 length equals 16 residues. Trimming at V came to 0 bases and at J to 0 bases, leaving 2 bases not matched to a gene. CDR3 DNA: TGCAGCGTTGAAGAGGGACTAGCGGCTAGCACAGATACGCAGTATTTT. Translating gives CSVEEGLAASTDTQYF.

The V call is TRBV5-1, the J call TRBJ2-1, with 15 bases aligning to TRBD2. This CDR3 is built from 16 residues. Germline lookup yields CDR1 SGHRS and CDR2 YFSETQ. V lost 4 bases to trimming and J lost 6 bases; unmatched junction nucleotides: 5. Written as DNA, the CDR3 is TGCGCCAGCAGCCCAGGGACTAGCGGGGGGCGCAATGAGCAGTTCTTC. It encodes CASSPGTSGGRNEQFF. Full variable domain (remainder filled in from reference TRBV5-1 and TRBJ2-1): KAGVTQTPRYLIKTRGQQVTLSCSPISGHRSVSWYQQTPGQGLQFLFEYFSETQRNKGNFPGRFSGRQFSNSRSEMNVSTLELGDSALYLCASSPGTSGGRNEQFFGPGTRLTVL.

The CDR3 DNA is TGCAGCGCCTCGAAACTAGCGGGGGAAGAGACCCAGTACTTC. Its protein is CSASKLAGEETQYF. The gene calls are TRBV29-1 and TRBJ2-5; 11 positions match TRBD2. V gave up 7 bases and J gave up 3 bases; unmatched junction bases: 7. The CDR3 loop spans 14 amino acids. Germline CDR1 SQVTM, CDR2 ANQGSEA.

The gene calls are TRBV29-1 and TRBJ2-1; no firm D call. V was clipped by 2 bases and J by 3 bases, with 11 bases between them. Germline values: CDR1 SQVTM, CDR2 ANQGSEA. The CDR3 spans 14 residues. Here the CDR3 DNA reads TGCAGCGTTGAATTGGCGCACGACTACAATGAGCAGTTCTTC. Protein: CSVELAHDYNEQFF.

The rearrangement uses TRBV7-2 and TRBJ2-6; D may be TRBD2 (6 bases). Germline V gene data show CDR1 as SGHTA and CDR2 as FQGNSA. The ends were cut back, 6 bases at V and 4 bases at J, with 10 bases in the middle. The CDR3 loop spans 14 amino acids. In DNA form, the CDR3 reads TGTGCCAGCAGTAGCGGAGGAGGGGCCAACGTCCTGACTTTC. Its translation is CASSSGGGANVLTF.

This clone has more than one count but fewer than ten. The rearrangement joins TRBV2 to TRBJ1-2; D unresolved. Germline V lookup: CDR1 SNHLY, CDR2 FYNNEI. The CDR3 spans 11 residues. The ends were cut back, 8 bases at V and 4 bases at J, with 8 bases in the middle. CDR3 sequence (DNA): TGTGCCAGCGAATACTCCTATGGCTACACCTTC. Translating it yields CASEYSYGYTF.

The rearrangement uses TRBV30 and TRBJ2-1; 8 nucleotides line up with TRBD2. Losses at the gene ends were 1 base for V and 3 bases for J; bases not matched to a gene: 2. This CDR3 is 14 amino acids long. CDR1 is GTSNPN, CDR2 SVGIG, per germline (reference sequence). The CDR3 loop is CAWSGLAGYNEQFF. CDR3 DNA sequence: TGTGCCTGGAGTGGCCTAGCGGGCTACAATGAGCAGTTCTTC.

The CDR3 region has the DNA TGTGCCAGCAGTGAGCCCTCCCTGGCCAAAAACATTCAGTACTTC. Residues: CASSEPSLAKNIQYF. This rearrangement joins TRBV28 to TRBJ2-4; D remains unclear. The CDR3 spans 15 residues. Trimming cost V 5 bases and J 1 base, with 12 bases left between them. Per germline, CDR1 MDHEN and CDR2 SYDVKM. Supplemented by reference TRBV28 and TRBJ2-4, the full variable domain reads DVKVTQSSRYLVKRTGEKVFLECVQDMDHENMFWYRQDPGLGLRLIYFSYDVKMKEKGDIPEGYSVSREKKERFSLILESASTNQTSMYLCASSEPSLAKNIQYFGAGTRLSVL.

V usage is TRBV9 and J usage is TRBJ2-7; D gene uncertain. The ends were cut back, 0 bases at V and 0 bases at J, with 16 bases in the middle. The CDR3 totals 17 residues. Per germline, CDR1 SGDLS and CDR2 YYNGEE. The CDR3 sequence: CASSVGDGLLSSYEQYF. Here the CDR3 DNA reads TGTGCCAGCAGCGTAGGAGACGGTTTGTTAAGCTCCTACGAGCAGTACTTC.

V and J are TRBV4-1 and TRBJ2-5; 8 bases line up with TRBD1. The CDR3 extends over 17 amino acids. J gave up 2 bases and V 4 bases, and 12 bases lay outside the gene matches. Germline loops: CDR1 MGHRA, CDR2 YSYEKL. Written as DNA, the CDR3 is TGCGCCAGCAGCCCGGACTGGGACAGGCTACAACAAGAGACCCAGTACTTC. It yields the protein CASSPDWDRLQQETQYF.

This clone was detected a few times. This chain links TRBV29-1 with TRBJ1-2; D remains ambiguous. Trimming stripped 4 bases from V and 5 bases from J, with 11 bases between. This CDR3 spans 12 amino acids. Germline values: CDR1 SQVTM, CDR2 ANQGSEA. The CDR3 spells CSVVRLQYGYTF. The CDR3 DNA reads as TGCAGCGTTGTTAGGCTGCAGTATGGCTACACCTTC.

The chain is built from TRBV29-1 and TRBJ1-3; TRBD1 might be the D (6 bases). CDR1 and CDR2 from the germline V gene are SQVTM and ANQGSEA. This CDR3 has 12 residues. The ends were cut back, 5 bases at V and 3 bases at J, with 8 bases in the middle. CDR3 coding DNA: TGCAGCGTTCAAGGGGGTGGAAACACCATATATTTT. Residues: CSVQGGGNTIYF.

The chain is built from TRBV29-1 and TRBJ1-5; D unclear. The CDR3 totals 12 residues. Germline loops: CDR1 SQVTM, CDR2 ANQGSEA. V dropped 4 bases and J dropped 5 bases, with 9 bases sitting between them. CDR3 in amino acids: CSVGTVDQPQHF. CDR3 nucleotide sequence: TGCAGCGTTGGGACGGTAGATCAGCCCCAGCATTTT.

V gene TRBV29-1 combines with J gene TRBJ2-7; D may correspond to TRBD1 or TRBD2 (5 bases each). V lost 7 bases to trimming and J lost 5 bases, with 15 bases between them. Germline CDR1 and CDR2: SQVTM and ANQGSEA. CDR3 length: 12 residues. The CDR3 sequence: CSGGLRVHEQYF. CDR3 sequence (DNA): TGCAGCGGTGGACTCAGGGTCCACGAGCAGTACTTC.

V gene TRBV7-2 combines with J gene TRBJ2-7; TRBD2 is a possible D gene (6 bases). In germline, CDR1 is SGHTA, CDR2 FQGNSA. The CDR3 runs to 16 residues. Trimming shortened V by 5 bases and J by 3 bases, and 20 bases separated the two germline ends. CDR3 in DNA: TGTGCCAGCAGCCCCGGAGGGGAGGTTCTCATCTACGAGCAGTACTTC. Its translation: CASSPGGEVLIYEQYF.

The chain recombines TRBV29-1 with TRBJ2-1, with D possibly being TRBD2 (6 bases). The V gene lost 4 bases and the J gene lost 8 bases, with 18 bases spanning the gap. The CDR3 sequence is 14 residues long. Germline V CDR1 and CDR2: SQVTM, ANQGSEA. CDR3 in DNA: TGCAGCGTTGGGAGCCGGGACTTCTCCGATGAGCAGTTCTTC. Protein: CSVGSRDFSDEQFF.

The chain employs TRBV7-2 and TRBJ1-2; no definite D call. Germline V gives CDR1 SGHTA, CDR2 FQGNSA. V lost 4 bases and J lost 8, with 14 bases in between. The CDR3 covers 13 residues. This CDR3 is CASSSPLGEGYTF. CDR3 DNA sequence: TGTGCCAGCAGCTCGCCCTTGGGAGAAGGCTACACCTTC.